Below are 10 T cell receptor beta chains sequenced from a single sample in a study of long-term antiretroviral therapy in people with HIV. The assay, immunoSEQ v3.0, was run at survey level. Clones were read by immunoSEQ multiplex PCR, and TCRdb kept only the in-frame ones, dropping some. The profile shows 30,000 to 35,000 clones, 65% to 75% of them singletons. The sequences come from unsorted PBMCs, collected 3 years after starting antiretroviral therapy. These receptors were taken from a man aged 45-65 years with HIV.

The CDR3 bases are TGTGCCAGTAGTATAGATCTCATGGGACTTCGGTCCGTCCTGACTTTC. This translates into CASSIDLMGLRSVLTF. The chain employs TRBV19 and TRBJ2-6, with D possibly being TRBD2 (6 bases). CDR3 size: 16 residues. V lost 0 bases and J 12 bases, leaving 18 bases between the germline ends. The V gene's germline CDR1 is LNHDA and CDR2 SQIVND (reference sequence). Full variable domain (rest looked up from reference TRBV19 and TRBJ2-6): DGGITQSPKYLFRKEGQNVTLSCEQNLNHDAMYWYRQDPGQGLRLIYYSQIVNDFQKGDIAEGYSVSREKKESFPLTVTSAQKNPTAFYLCASSIDLMGLRSVLTFGAGSRLTVL.

The V and J genes are TRBV25-1 and TRBJ1-6, with unresolved D. The germline V and J ends were trimmed by 0 bases and 13 bases, with 16 bases remaining between them. CDR1 is MGHDK and CDR2 is SYGVNS in the germline V gene. The CDR3 runs to 15 residues. CDR3 sequence (DNA): TGTGCCAGCAGTGAATATAACGCCAGGAGAATCCCCCTCCACTTT. It translates to CASSEYNARRIPLHF.

V and J are TRBV18 and TRBJ2-5, with D possibly TRBD1 on 6 matching bases. Germline V lookup: CDR1 KGHSH, CDR2 LQKENI. The V end was cut by 3 bases, the J end by 5 bases, with 10 bases between. The CDR3 has 13 residues. This chain's CDR3 is CASSPDRSETQYF. The CDR3 bases are TGTGCCAGCTCACCGGACAGAAGCGAGACCCAGTACTTC.

V usage is TRBV28 and J usage is TRBJ2-3, with 13 bases fitting TRBD2. The V segment lost 7 bases and the J segment 8 bases; nucleotides outside the gene matches: 18. The CDR3 runs 18 residues. CDR1 MDHEN and CDR2 SYDVKM come from the germline V gene. Here the CDR3 DNA reads TGTGCCAGCATTCCGTGGGGACTAGCGGGAACTAGCCCAATTACGCAGTATTTT. It yields the protein CASIPWGLAGTSPITQYF.

In DNA, the CDR3 is TGTGCCTGGAGTCCCTCCTTCCGGGCTAGGCACGAGCAGTACTTC. Residues: CAWSPSFRARHEQYF. The chain employs TRBV30 and TRBJ2-7; D uncertain. V lost 2 bases and J lost 5, with 19 bases in between. Germline loops: CDR1 GTSNPN, CDR2 SVGIG (reference sequence). The CDR3 consists of 15 residues.

This sequence joins TRBV7-9 and TRBJ1-1; D is possibly TRBD1 (6 bases). Per germline, CDR1 SEHNR and CDR2 FQNEAQ (reference sequence). This CDR3 is 15 amino acids long. V was shortened by 5 bases and J by 0 bases, with 13 bases between the two germline ends. For the CDR3, the DNA is TGTGCCAGCAGCACCTCGGACAGACTGAACACTGAAGCTTTCTTT. It yields the protein CASSTSDRLNTEAFF.

The rearrangement uses TRBV6-6 and TRBJ2-4; tentative D call: TRBD2 (6 bases). The V end lost 6 bases, the J end lost 3 bases, and 12 bases lay between the germline ends. Germline lookup yields CDR1 MNHNY and CDR2 SVGAGI (reference sequence). The length of the CDR3 is 14 residues. The CDR3 reads CASREEGIKNIQYF. The CDR3 DNA sequence: TGTGCCAGCAGGGAGGAGGGGATCAAAAACATTCAGTACTTC.

The chain carries TRBV12-5 and TRBJ1-2, with D tentatively TRBD1 (5 bases). The CDR3 runs to 13 residues. The V end was cut by 0 bases, the J end by 7 bases, with 9 bases between. CDR1 LGHNT and CDR2 FRNRAP come from the germline V gene. This CDR3 is CASGLVGAGGYTF. CDR3 sequence (DNA): TGTGCTAGTGGTTTGGTAGGGGCAGGTGGCTACACCTTC.

This chain connects TRBV28 to TRBJ2-7, with 9 nucleotides matching TRBD1. CDR3 length: 16 amino acids. The J segment lost 2 bases and the V segment lost 4 bases, leaving 9 bases of the junction unmatched. From germline, CDR1 is MDHEN and CDR2 SYDVKM. The CDR3 here is CASSSPQGQGTYEQYF. Here the CDR3 DNA reads TGTGCCAGCAGTTCCCCCCAGGGACAGGGAACCTACGAGCAGTACTTC.

The chain combines TRBV4-2 with TRBJ1-2; D unresolved. Trimming took 3 bases from V and 4 from J, leaving 6 bases between them. This CDR3 has 12 amino acids. Per germline, CDR1 LGHNA and CDR2 YNFKEQ. CDR3 sequence: CASSQVGYGYTF. The CDR3 DNA follows: TGTGCCAGCAGCCAGGTCGGCTATGGCTACACCTTC.